The TCR beta chain under discussion was sequenced for a study of blood T cell repertoires in COVID-19. Whole-study context: The United States, Italy and Spain supplied acute and convalescent COVID-19 samples. The analysed material was cDNA or gDNA that came from T cells, B-cell-depleted T cells, or PBMCs.

TCRdb's table, derived via immunoSEQ multiplex PCR, lists solely in-frame clones and lacks some. This table holds about 270,000 clones, roughly 86% found once. Germline V gives CDR1 SNHLY, CDR2 FYNNEI. This CDR3 is 13 amino acids long. V was pared by 5 bases and J by 7 bases, with 9 bases between. The origin of this receptor is a man in his forties with active or convalescent COVID-19. The chain recombines TRBV2 with TRBJ1-6; tentatively, D is TRBD1 (6 bases). Sequencing was carried out using peripheral blood. CDR3 protein: CASSTGRNSPLHF. Here the CDR3 DNA reads TGTGCCAGCAGTACAGGGCGCAATTCACCCCTCCACTTT.